The 27 T cell receptor delta chains below all came from one sample that was sequenced in a study of gamma-delta T cells after stem cell transplantation. TCRdb called clones anew from the RT-PCR reads with CATT. Of some 140 delta-chain clones listed, 56% are singletons. The sequenced sample was gamma-delta T cells. These receptors originate from a human donor. It is not recorded whose cells these are; they may come from a transplant donor. This table probably holds off-target reads from a library built for another chain.

The sample holds a few counts of this clone. This rearrangement joins TRDV1 to TRDJ1; 7 bases fit TRDD3. This CDR3 spans 25 amino acids. V lost 0 bases to trimming and J lost 0 bases; unmatched junction nucleotides: 31. Germline CDR1 reads TSWWSYY; CDR2 reads QGS. The CDR3 loop is CALGELQTSSRPNWGIPLDTDKLIF. CDR3 in DNA: TGTGCTCTTGGGGAACTTCAAACCTCGAGCAGACCGAACTGGGGAATACCCCTGGACACCGATAAACTCATCTTT.

The gene calls are TRDV2 and TRDJ1; weak D call: TRDD3 (5 bases). V lost 2 bases to trimming and J lost 3 bases, with 21 bases between them. Per germline, CDR1 GEAIGNYY and CDR2 EKD. The CDR3 loop spans 17 amino acids. CDR3 sequence: CACDNLLGEGGADKLIF. The CDR3 DNA is TGTGCCTGTGACAATCTACTCGGCGAGGGGGGGGCCGATAAACTCATCTTT.

This clone was picked up a small number of times. The chain carries TRDV2 and TRDJ1, with 9 bases aligning to TRDD3. Trimming at V came to 0 bases and at J to 0 bases, leaving 7 bases not matched to a gene. Germline V gene lookup returns CDR1 GEAIGNYY and CDR2 EKD. The CDR3 is 17 residues long. The CDR3 is CACDTLGIRGDTDKLIF. CDR3 sequence (DNA): TGTGCCTGTGACACCCTGGGGATACGCGGAGACACCGATAAACTCATCTTT.

Points on this clone: This same CDR3 is encoded by further DNA sequences in the sample. This chain links TRDV2 with TRDJ1; 10 bases line up with TRDD3. Germline V gene lookup returns CDR1 GEAIGNYY and CDR2 EKD. The trim removed 0 bases at V and 0 bases at J, leaving 9 bases unmatched. This CDR3 has 18 amino acids. The CDR3 here is CACDTLYTGGSYTDKLIF. The CDR3 DNA is TGTGCCTGTGACACCCTATATACTGGGGGATCCTACACCGATAAACTCATCTTT.

This clone appeared a few times. The chain employs TRDV2 and TRDJ1, with 11 bases lining up with TRDD3. V was pared by 0 bases and J by 0 bases, with 14 bases of the junction left unmatched. The CDR3 is made up of 20 amino acids. Germline values: CDR1 GEAIGNYY, CDR2 EKD. The CDR3 loop is CACDTVLVGDTIPYTDKLIF. As DNA, the CDR3 is TGTGCCTGTGACACCGTCCTTGTGGGGGATACGATTCCGTACACCGATAAACTCATCTTT.

Turning to this clone: This may come from a read error, since a much larger clone is one base off. The V call is TRDV2, the J call TRDJ3; 7 positions agree with TRDD3. Germline lookup yields CDR1 GEAIGNYY and CDR2 EKD. The CDR3 runs 25 residues. The junction had 26 bases not matched to a gene; V was cut back by 0 bases and J by 1 base. The CDR3: CACDTVSEWGTPLRLSSWDTRQMFF. The DNA for the CDR3 is TGTGCCTGTGACACCGTGAGTGAATGGGGGACCCCGCTTCGTTTATCGTCCTGGGACACCCGACAGATGTTTTTC.

This clone was seen once. The chain uses TRDV3 and TRDJ1, with 8 bases that match TRDD2. CDR3 length: 17 amino acids. The germline V gene has CDR1 TVYSNPD and CDR2 GDNSRS (reference sequence). After removal of 0 bases from V and 2 bases from J, the junction contained 14 bases not matched to a gene. CDR3 bases: TGTGCCTTTAGGGGCTTCCTACGTATCGGGTATACCGATAAACTCATCTTT. Translated, it gives CAFRGFLRIGYTDKLIF.

This clone was seen only a few times. The rearrangement joins TRDV2 to TRDJ1; 13 bases line up with TRDD3. CDR1 and CDR2 (germline): GEAIGNYY, EKD. V shed 1 base, J shed 1 base, and the junction held 2 bases outside the gene matches. CDR3 length: 16 amino acids. Here the CDR3 reads CACDTLGDTSTDKLIF. The CDR3 coding sequence is TGTGCCTGTGACACACTGGGGGATACGTCCACCGATAAACTCATCTTT.

This sequence joins TRDV2 and TRDJ1; perhaps TRDD3 as D (5 bases). Germline CDR1 is GEAIGNYY and CDR2 is EKD. V lost 3 bases to trimming and J lost 0 bases, with 16 bases between them. There are 16 residues in the CDR3. CDR3 bases: TGTGCCTGTGACTCTGGGATCACCTTTTACACCGATAAACTCATCTTT. It yields the protein CACDSGITFYTDKLIF.

The rearrangement joins TRDV1 to TRDJ1; D may correspond to TRDD2 or TRDD3 (5 bases each). The V end lost 1 base, the J end lost 4 bases, and 25 bases lay between the germline ends. There are 19 residues in the CDR3. Germline assignment: CDR1 TSWWSYY and CDR2 QGS. CDR3 in DNA: TGTGCTCTTGGGGAACCCTTCTTTACTACCCCTTATGGGGTCGATAAACTCATCTTT. Protein product: CALGEPFFTTPYGVDKLIF.

Written as DNA, the CDR3 is TGTGCCTGTGACACCGTAAGTAGCACCGATAAACTCATCTTT. Translating gives CACDTVSSTDKLIF. The chain carries TRDV2 and TRDJ1; D gene unclear. V was pared by 0 bases and J by 1 base, with 8 bases between. CDR3 size: 14 residues. The germline V gene has CDR1 GEAIGNYY and CDR2 EKD.

There are a few counts of this clone. The rearrangement links TRDV2 to TRDJ1, with TRDD3 matching 10 bases. This CDR3 region has 16 residues. V lost 3 bases to trimming and J lost 1 base; unmatched junction nucleotides: 7. The germline gives CDR1 GEAIGNYY, CDR2 EKD. This chain's CDR3 is CACDDLLGDATDKLIF. CDR3 sequence (DNA): TGTGCCTGTGACGACCTACTGGGGGATGCCACCGATAAACTCATCTTT.

The chain links TRDV2 to TRDJ3; D not resolved. Trimming removed 0 bases from V and 0 bases from J, with 23 bases in between. Germline assignment: CDR1 GEAIGNYY and CDR2 EKD. This CDR3 has 22 residues. Written as DNA, the CDR3 is TGTGCCTGTGACACCGTCGAGCGTCCGTATAGGGCAAGCTCCTGGGACACCCGACAGATGTTTTTC. It yields the protein CACDTVERPYRASSWDTRQMFF.

The V call is TRDV2, the J call TRDJ1, with TRDD3 identical over 10 bases. The ends lost 0 bases at V and 0 bases at J; junction bases unmatched: 9. CDR1 GEAIGNYY and CDR2 EKD come from the germline V gene. This CDR3 contains 18 residues. The CDR3 region is CACDTLTGGSLYTDKLIF. For the CDR3, the DNA is TGTGCCTGTGACACCCTTACTGGGGGATCTTTATACACCGATAAACTCATCTTT.

The chain employs TRDV2 and TRDJ3; the match to TRDD3 covers 8 bases. The V and J ends lost 0 bases and 0 bases, in that order; junction bases with no gene match: 12. The CDR3 loop spans 21 amino acids. From germline, CDR1 is GEAIGNYY and CDR2 EKD. In DNA form, the CDR3 reads TGTGCCTGTGACACCGTGACTGGGGGGCCCGCGGGCTCCTGGGACACCCGACAGATGTTTTTC. This codes for CACDTVTGGPAGSWDTRQMFF.

The chain uses TRDV1 and TRDJ1, with 10 bases aligning to TRDD3. J lost 4 bases, V lost 0 bases, and 11 bases had no gene match. The CDR3 is made up of 18 amino acids. Germline CDR1 and CDR2: TSWWSYY and QGS. Here the CDR3 DNA reads TGTGCTCTTGGGGAACTCGAATGGGGGATACTCACGGTCGATAAACTCATCTTT. This gives the protein CALGELEWGILTVDKLIF.

The DNA of the CDR3 is TGTGCCTGTGACCCCCTCGGCGAGGGAGGTCCTTTGACAGCACAACTCTTCTTT. This encodes CACDPLGEGGPLTAQLFF. The genes are TRDV2 and TRDJ2; D gene uncertain. The CDR3 spans 18 residues. Germline values: CDR1 GEAIGNYY, CDR2 EKD. The V gene lost 3 bases and the J gene lost 0 bases, with 19 bases spanning the gap.

As to this clone: At one boundary the junction diverges from the germline segment, which might be a read error. J is TRDJ1 and V is TRDV2, with 10 bases lining up with TRDD3. The germline V gene has CDR1 GEAIGNYY and CDR2 EKD. The CDR3 is 19 residues long. This CDR3 reads CACDTISYGGYGVTDKPIF. In nucleotides, the CDR3 is TGTGCCTGTGACACTATTTCCTACGGGGGATACGGTGTAACCGATAAACCCATCTTT.

This clone was detected only a few times. This rearrangement joins TRDV2 to TRDJ1, with D hard to call. The CDR3 sequence is 17 residues long. Looked up from germline, CDR1 is GEAIGNYY and CDR2 is EKD. Trimming removed 1 base at V and 5 bases at J, with 22 bases between. The CDR3 nucleotides are TGTGCCTGTGACACATTAGGGGTCGGAATGCGAGAAGATAAACTCATCTTT. Amino acid sequence: CACDTLGVGMREDKLIF.

A word on this clone: Compared with germline, one end of the junction differs, possibly owing to a read error. This chain links TRDV2 with TRDJ3; the D gene is possibly TRDD3 (6 bases). The CDR3 covers 15 residues. The germline V gene has CDR1 GEAIGNYY and CDR2 EKD. The CDR3 protein is CACDRGSWGTRQMFF. The CDR3 DNA reads as TGTGCCTGTGACAGGGGATCCTGGGGCACCCGACAGATGTTTTTC.

Regarding this clone: This sample also contains other DNA sequences that code for the same CDR3. The chain is built from TRDV3 and TRDJ1; D remains unclear. Trimming removed 2 bases from V and 3 bases from J, with 19 bases in between. CDR1 is TVYSNPD and CDR2 is GDNSRS in the germline V gene (reference sequence). The CDR3 contains 15 residues. CDR3 sequence (DNA): TGTGCCTTTGAGACCCCCATATCCCACGCCGATAAACTCATCTTT. Amino acids: CAFETPISHADKLIF.

This clone was seen only a few times. Other DNA sequences from this sample encode an identical CDR3 as well. The chain is built from TRDV2 and TRDJ1; 10 bases agree with TRDD3. The CDR3 is 18 residues long. V was clipped by 0 bases and J by 0 bases; unmatched bases: 9. CDR1 is GEAIGNYY and CDR2 is EKD in the germline V gene. Here the CDR3 DNA reads TGTGCCTGTGACACCCTCTATACTGGGGGATCCTACACCGATAAACTCATCTTT. It codes for CACDTLYTGGSYTDKLIF.

Note on this clone: One end of the junction is discordant with germline, which a read error may explain. This chain connects TRDV2 to TRDJ3; possible D gene TRDD3, 6 bases. The CDR3 contains 25 residues. Germline CDR1 reads GEAIGNYY; CDR2 reads EKD. The CDR3 sequence: CACDTVSGWGAPLRLSSWDTRQMFF. The CDR3 coding sequence is TGTGCCTGTGACACCGTGAGTGGATGGGGGGCCCCGCTTCGTTTATCGTCCTGGGACACCCGACAAATGTTTTTC.

Concerning this clone itself: The junction does not match germline at one end; this may be a read error. DNA for the CDR3: TGTGCCTGTGACACGGTGGGGGATACTGAGACCGATAGACTCACCTTT. It translates to CACDTVGDTETDRLTF. This sequence joins TRDV2 and TRDJ1; 10 nucleotides match TRDD3. Germline values: CDR1 GEAIGNYY, CDR2 EKD. The CDR3 consists of 16 residues.

The chain combines TRDV2 with TRDJ1; 8 nucleotides match TRDD3. The V gene's germline CDR1 is GEAIGNYY and CDR2 EKD. Trimming removed 1 base from V and 0 bases from J; junction bases left unmatched: 3. The CDR3 totals 15 residues. The CDR3 loop is CACDTLGDYTDKLIF. As DNA, the CDR3 is TGTGCCTGTGACACTCTGGGGGACTACACCGATAAACTCATCTTT.

This chain joins TRDV2 and TRDJ1, with D possibly TRDD3 on 6 matching bases. The CDR3 extends over 14 amino acids. Germline CDR1 and CDR2: GEAIGNYY and EKD. Trimming shortened V by 0 bases and J by 2 bases, and 9 bases separated the two germline ends. CDR3 protein: CACDTWGSTDKLIF. The CDR3 DNA sequence: TGTGCCTGTGACACCTGGGGGTCAACCGATAAACTCATCTTT.

The V and J genes are TRDV2 and TRDJ3; 10 bases line up with TRDD3. The CDR3 totals 18 residues. Germline V gene data show CDR1 as GEAIGNYY and CDR2 as EKD. Trimming at V came to 0 bases and at J to 0 bases, leaving 1 base not matched to a gene. The CDR3 spells CACDTAGGYSWDTRQMFF. The CDR3, as DNA: TGTGCCTGTGACACCGCTGGGGGATACTCCTGGGACACCCGACAGATGTTTTTC.